The 18 T cell receptor beta chains presented below share a single source sample, sequenced in a study of cytomegalovirus exposure and HLA in healthy donors. Primers included in the PCR were 60 Vbeta and 13 Jbeta primers. Sequenced by immunoSEQ multiplex PCR; TCRdb stores in-frame clones only, minus some. The top ten clones hold approximately 13% of a sample with roughly 73,000 clones, about 75% of them seen once. The material sequenced was PBMCs. The receptors shown here come from a man between 65 and 85 years old in good health and CMV-seronegative.

The rearrangement links TRBV2 to TRBJ1-6; TRBD1 matches 7 bases. The V gene end was trimmed by 6 bases and the J gene end by 7 bases; junction bases not matched to a gene: 3. Germline lookup yields CDR1 SNHLY and CDR2 FYNNEI. The CDR3 loop spans 13 amino acids. CDR3 loop: CASSATGNSPLHF. CDR3 nucleotides: TGTGCCAGCAGCGCGACAGGGAATTCACCCCTCCACTTT.

This clone was recorded only once. The rearrangement uses TRBV28 and TRBJ1-2; D is possibly TRBD1 (5 bases). Per germline, CDR1 MDHEN and CDR2 SYDVKM. This CDR3 is 15 amino acids long. V gave up 2 bases and J gave up 5 bases, with 15 bases separating them. In DNA form, the CDR3 reads TGTGCCAGCAGTTTACCCGGACAAGCGCTTTATGGCTACACCTTC. It is translated as CASSLPGQALYGYTF.

The chain uses TRBV6-5 and TRBJ1-2; 9 bases are a match to TRBD1. This CDR3 has 13 amino acids. CDR1 and CDR2 (germline): MNHEY, SVGAGI. The ends lost 5 bases at V and 8 bases at J; junction bases unmatched: 6. DNA for the CDR3: TGTGCCAGCAGTACGGGGACAGGGAGCGGCTACACCTTC. Translation: CASSTGTGSGYTF.

This clone was recorded once. The V call is TRBV5-1, the J call TRBJ2-3; 11 bases align to TRBD1. The ends lost 6 bases at V and 4 bases at J; junction bases unmatched: 7. In germline, CDR1 is SGHRS, CDR2 YFSETQ. The CDR3 runs 15 residues. The chain's CDR3 is CASTLGQGAPDTQYF. The CDR3 bases are TGCGCCAGCACTTTAGGACAGGGGGCCCCAGATACGCAGTATTTT.

The CDR3 is CASSFGQGVREQYF. DNA for the CDR3: TGTGCCAGCAGCTTCGGGCAGGGGGTCAGGGAGCAGTACTTC. The chain is built from TRBV7-8 and TRBJ2-7, with 7 bases identical to TRBD1. V gave up 3 bases and J gave up 7 bases; unmatched junction bases: 9. Looked up from germline, CDR1 is SGHVS and CDR2 is FQNEAQ. The CDR3 loop spans 14 amino acids.

A note on this clone: It is unclear where the CDR3 begins or ends on the DNA, so no DNA is shown, and the CDR3 is as TCRdb lists it. This chain connects TRBV7-2 to TRBJ1-6; no DNA check was done on the table's D call, TRBD1. The CDR3 spans 16 amino acids, including both terminal residues. From germline, CDR1 is SGHTA and CDR2 FQGNSA. The CDR3: CASSSSPGQGYSPLHF.

The chain joins TRBV7-2 to TRBJ2-1; 8 positions agree with TRBD1. V dropped 6 bases and J dropped 6; count of bases not matched to a gene: 7. Germline V gene data show CDR1 as SGHTA and CDR2 as FQGNSA. The CDR3 has 14 amino acids. Here the CDR3 DNA reads TGTGCCAGCAGTTCAAAGACAGGGGTCAATGAGCAGTTCTTC. Translation: CASSSKTGVNEQFF. Complete variable domain (other parts from reference TRBV7-2 and TRBJ2-1): GAGVSQSPSNKVTEKGKDVELRCDPISGHTALYWYRQSLGQGLEFLIYFQGNSAPDKSGLPSDRFSAERTGGSVSTLTIQRTQQEDSAVYLCASSSKTGVNEQFFGPGTRLTVL.

The chain employs TRBV7-2 and TRBJ1-5; TRBD1 matches 8 bases. The CDR3 sequence is 15 residues long. V lost 2 bases to trimming and J lost 1 base; unmatched junction nucleotides: 1. Germline V gives CDR1 SGHTA, CDR2 FQGNSA. The CDR3 reads CASSLQGASNQPQHF. The CDR3 coding sequence is TGTGCCAGCAGCTTACAGGGGGCAAGCAATCAGCCCCAGCATTTT.

J is TRBJ2-2 and V is TRBV14; D remains ambiguous. Germline CDR1 reads SGHDN; CDR2 reads FVKESK. The V end was cut by 4 bases, the J end by 2 bases, with 11 bases between. The CDR3 is made up of 15 amino acids. DNA of the CDR3: TGTGCCAGCAGCCGAAGTCTACTTAACACCGGGGAGCTGTTTTTT. It is translated as CASSRSLLNTGELFF.

This sequence joins TRBV5-1 and TRBJ1-6; D may be TRBD1 (6 bases). The CDR3 consists of 15 residues. Germline V gene sequence: CDR1 SGHRS, CDR2 YFSETQ. Trimming took 1 base from V and 6 from J, leaving 11 bases between them. CDR3 sequence reads: CASSLFDRTNSPLHF. The DNA for the CDR3 is TGCGCCAGCAGCTTGTTCGACAGGACTAATTCACCCCTCCACTTT.

This rearrangement joins TRBV21-1 to TRBJ1-5; the table gives TRBD1 as D, unverified against the DNA. TRBV21-1 is marked as a pseudogene. The CDR3 is 14 amino acids. The CDR3 spells CASNQGARHQPQHF. CDR3 DNA: TGTGCCAGCAACCAGGGGGCTCGACATCAGCCCCAGCATTTT.

The sample holds one count of this clone. The V and J genes are TRBV5-1 and TRBJ2-3; TRBD1 agrees at 7 bases. Germline CDR1 reads SGHRS; CDR2 reads YFSETQ. The J segment lost 0 bases and the V segment lost 0 bases, leaving 10 bases of the junction unmatched. The CDR3 consists of 18 residues. The CDR3 region is CASSLGATGTVSTDTQYF. The DNA for the CDR3 is TGCGCCAGCAGCTTGGGGGCTACCGGGACAGTGAGCACAGATACGCAGTATTTT. Based on the CDR3 plus reference TRBV5-1 and TRBJ2-3, the full variable domain is KAGVTQTPRYLIKTRGQQVTLSCSPISGHRSVSWYQQTPGQGLQFLFEYFSETQRNKGNFPGRFSGRQFSNSRSEMNVSTLELGDSALYLCASSLGATGTVSTDTQYFGPGTRLTVL.

V usage is TRBV30 and J usage is TRBJ2-2, with 8 bases matching TRBD2. CDR3 length: 16 amino acids. Germline V gene lookup returns CDR1 GTSNPN and CDR2 SVGIG (reference sequence). The trim removed 2 bases at V and 1 base at J, leaving 6 bases unmatched. The CDR3 sequence: CAWSTSGQLNTGELFF. For the CDR3, the DNA is TGTGCCTGGAGTACTAGCGGCCAGCTGAACACCGGGGAGCTGTTTTTT.

The V and J genes are TRBV15 and TRBJ2-4; 8 nucleotides align to TRBD2. The J segment lost 2 bases and the V segment lost 0 bases, leaving 3 bases of the junction unmatched. The CDR3 spans 16 residues. Germline V gives CDR1 LNHNV, CDR2 YYDKDF (reference sequence). The CDR3 DNA reads TGTGCCACCAGCAGAGATCGGGGGGGTACCAAAAACATTCAGTACTTC. Its protein product is CATSRDRGGTKNIQYF. Variable domain in full (rest from reference TRBV15 and TRBJ2-4): DAMVIQNPRYQVTQFGKPVTLSCSQTLNHNVMYWYQQKSSQAPKLLFHYYDKDFNNEADTPDNFQSRRPNTSFCFLDIRSPGLGDTAMYLCATSRDRGGTKNIQYFGAGTRLSVL.

The chain is built from TRBV4-1 and TRBJ2-5; D remains ambiguous. The J call may be incorrect, as the DNA end agrees better with TRBJ2-7. Germline CDR1 and CDR2: MGHRA and YSYEKL. CDR3 length equals 14 residues. This CDR3 is CASSYGPGAYEQYF. The CDR3 coding sequence is TGCGCCAGCAGCTATGGACCTGGGGCCTACGAGCAGTACTTC.

J is TRBJ1-2 and V is TRBV6-5, with 9 bases matching TRBD1. Germline CDR1 MNHEY, CDR2 SVGAGI. This CDR3 comprises 14 residues. The J segment lost 7 bases and the V segment lost 5 bases, leaving 8 bases of the junction unmatched. CDR3 protein: CASSGLTGGSGYTF. The CDR3 DNA follows: TGTGCCAGCAGTGGCTTGACAGGGGGTTCTGGCTACACCTTC.

V gene TRBV29-1 combines with J gene TRBJ2-7, with TRBD2 as a possible D gene (7 bases). CDR3 length: 14 amino acids. CDR1 SQVTM and CDR2 ANQGSEA come from the germline V gene. V shed 7 bases and J shed 6 bases, with 22 bases lying between them. This CDR3 is CSGTDGGLSSEQYF. The CDR3 DNA reads as TGCAGCGGGACGGACGGGGGGCTCAGTTCCGAGCAGTACTTC.

The CDR3 sequence is CAWSVSGGGEKLFF. For the CDR3, the DNA is TGTGCCTGGAGTGTTTCAGGGGGCGGCGAAAAACTGTTTTTT. The chain has TRBV30 and TRBJ1-4; 8 nucleotides match TRBD1. The CDR3 has 14 amino acids. Germline CDR1 is GTSNPN and CDR2 is SVGIG (reference sequence). V lost 0 bases, J lost 8 bases, and 5 bases stayed unmatched.